This TCR beta chain was sequenced during a study of response to subunit inactivated influenza vaccine. TCRdb reprocessed the RT-PCR reads with MiXCR, giving one entry per CDR3 protein. The sample lists more than 250,000 distinct CDR3 sequences; 21% were seen once. The CDR3 runs to 15 residues. Germline V gives CDR1 SGHAT, CDR2 FQNNGV. Between the trimmed V and J ends, which lost 0 bases and 0 bases, there was a span of 7 bases. The genes are TRBV11-2 and TRBJ2-3; possible D gene TRBD1, 6 bases. The receptor comes from a man between 45 and 75 years old who received an inactivated influenza vaccine. This specimen consisted of PBMCs from blood, obtained approximately 22 months after vaccination. CDR3 sequence (DNA): TGTGCCAGCAGCTTAGAAAGGGGGAGCACAGATACGCAGTATTTT. Residues: CASSLERGSTDTQYF.